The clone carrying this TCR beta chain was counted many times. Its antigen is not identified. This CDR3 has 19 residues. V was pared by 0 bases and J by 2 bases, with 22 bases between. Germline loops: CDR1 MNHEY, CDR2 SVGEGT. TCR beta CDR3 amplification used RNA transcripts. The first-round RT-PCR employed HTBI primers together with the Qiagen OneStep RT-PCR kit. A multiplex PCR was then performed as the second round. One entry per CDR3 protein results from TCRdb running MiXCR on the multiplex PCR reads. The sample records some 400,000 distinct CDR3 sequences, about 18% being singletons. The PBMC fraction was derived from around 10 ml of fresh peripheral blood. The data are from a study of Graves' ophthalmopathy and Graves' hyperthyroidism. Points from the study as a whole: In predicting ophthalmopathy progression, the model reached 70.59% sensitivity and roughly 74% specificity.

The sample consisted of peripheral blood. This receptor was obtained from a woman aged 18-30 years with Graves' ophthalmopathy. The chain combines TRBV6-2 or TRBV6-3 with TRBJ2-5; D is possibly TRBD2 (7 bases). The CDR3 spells CASSYSRDTYLAEQETQYF. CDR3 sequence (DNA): TGTGCCAGCAGTTACTCCCGGGACACCTACCTAGCGGAGCAAGAGACCCAGTACTTC.